This entry lists 29 T cell receptor beta chains sequenced from one sample in a study of patients and donors after allogeneic stem cell transplantation. Each CDR3 protein is one row after TCRdb ran MiXCR on the RT-PCR reads. The profile shows 920,000 or so distinct CDR3 sequences, over 15% of them singletons. Sequenced input: blood, either unsorted or a sorted T cell fraction (not recorded which). Every receptor here comes from a human donor who was either an allogeneic HSCT recipient or a stem cell or donor lymphocyte infusion donor (not recorded which). It is not recorded whose cells these are; they may come from a transplant donor.

The chain recombines TRBV4-1 with TRBJ2-7; TRBD1 might be the D (5 bases). The V gene's germline CDR1 is MGHRA and CDR2 YSYEKL. Trimming pared 1 base from V and 1 base from J, leaving 14 bases between. The CDR3 sequence is 16 residues long. The CDR3, as DNA: TGCGCCAGCAGCCAAGTTTCCTTGGCAGGGTCCTACGAGCAGTACTTC. This gives the protein CASSQVSLAGSYEQYF.

A few counts support this clonotype. The rearrangement joins TRBV18 to TRBJ1-6; D not resolved. The V end lost 2 bases, the J end lost 0 bases, and 8 bases lay between the germline ends. The CDR3 extends over 16 amino acids. Germline CDR1 KGHSH, CDR2 LQKENI. The CDR3 coding sequence is TGTGCCAGCTCACCATTTTGGAGCTCCTATAATTCACCCCTCCACTTT. This codes for CASSPFWSSYNSPLHF.

The chain carries TRBV3-1 and TRBJ2-5; tentatively, D is TRBD2 (5 bases). The V gene's germline CDR1 is LGHDT and CDR2 YNNKEL (reference sequence). This CDR3 contains 17 residues. The V end was cut by 2 bases, the J end by 1 base, with 17 bases between. In DNA form, the CDR3 reads TGTGCCAGCAGCCAACTCACCCCCTTGGCGGGCCAAGAGACCCAGTACTTC. The encoded protein is CASSQLTPLAGQETQYF.

In its sample, this clonotype was seen many times. The chain combines TRBV29-1 with TRBJ2-1; 11 bases map to TRBD2. J lost 3 bases, V lost 5 bases, and 3 bases had no gene match. The CDR3 runs 14 residues. In germline, CDR1 is SQVTM, CDR2 ANQGSEA. The DNA for the CDR3 is TGCAGCGTTTTACTAGCGGGAGTCTACAATGAGCAGTTCTTC. This codes for CSVLLAGVYNEQFF.

CDR3: CASSPSGEGDTQYF. The CDR3 DNA is TGTGCCAGCAGTCCTAGCGGGGAGGGGGATACGCAGTATTTT. The V and J genes are TRBV2 and TRBJ2-3; 9 positions agree with TRBD2. The germline V gene encodes CDR1 SNHLY and CDR2 FYNNEI. There are 14 residues in the CDR3. V shed 5 bases and J 6 bases; nucleotides not matched to a gene: 6.

V is TRBV20-1 and J is TRBJ2-3; D remains ambiguous. V was shortened by 6 bases and J by 0 bases, with 7 bases between the two germline ends. The CDR3 length is 12 residues. The germline CDR1 and CDR2 sequences are DFQATT and SNEGSKA (reference sequence). Here the CDR3 reads CSAPGSTDTQYF. CDR3 coding DNA: TGCAGTGCCCCCGGAAGCACAGATACGCAGTATTTT.

This clonotype was detected only a few times. The chain employs TRBV15 and TRBJ2-5; 7 nucleotides line up with TRBD2. The V and J ends lost 0 bases and 5 bases, in that order; junction bases with no gene match: 3. The germline gives CDR1 LNHNV, CDR2 YYDKDF (reference sequence). This CDR3 comprises 14 residues. The CDR3 here is CATSREGLRETQYF. The CDR3 bases are TGTGCCACCAGCAGAGAGGGACTACGCGAGACCCAGTACTTC.

Here the CDR3 reads CASSVAGGFVGSYNEQFF. The CDR3 DNA sequence: TGTGCCAGCAGCGTAGCGGGAGGGTTCGTAGGCTCCTACAATGAGCAGTTCTTC. V is TRBV9 and J is TRBJ2-1; 8 positions match TRBD2. The CDR3 is 18 amino acids. V lost 0 bases, J lost 0 bases, and 8 bases stayed unmatched. Germline V gene data show CDR1 as SGDLS and CDR2 as YYNGEE.

This clonotype has just a few counts. J is TRBJ1-4 and V is TRBV12-3 or TRBV12-4; 9 nucleotides match TRBD1. The V gene end was trimmed by 6 bases and the J gene end by 11 bases; junction bases not matched to a gene: 10. This CDR3 region has 14 residues. In nucleotides, the CDR3 is TGTGCCAGCAGCCCTGGGACAGGGCTAGGGAAACTGTTTTTT. Protein sequence: CASSPGTGLGKLFF.

This clonotype showed up just a few times. The chain is built from TRBV19 and TRBJ2-7; tentatively, D is TRBD1 (6 bases). The germline gives CDR1 LNHDA, CDR2 SQIVND (reference sequence). The ends were cut back, 0 bases at V and 0 bases at J, with 12 bases in the middle. The CDR3 covers 16 residues. In DNA form, the CDR3 reads TGTGCCAGTAGTATAGATCCGGGACAAAGCTCCTACGAGCAGTACTTC. Translating gives CASSIDPGQSSYEQYF. Full variable domain (rest looked up from reference TRBV19 and TRBJ2-7): DGGITQSPKYLFRKEGQNVTLSCEQNLNHDAMYWYRQDPGQGLRLIYYSQIVNDFQKGDIAEGYSVSREKKESFPLTVTSAQKNPTAFYLCASSIDPGQSSYEQYFGPGTRLTVT.

The chain couples TRBV5-1 to TRBJ2-7; possibly TRBD2 for D (6 bases). V shed 4 bases and J shed 0 bases, with 17 bases lying between them. Looked up from germline, CDR1 is SGHRS and CDR2 is YFSETQ. There are 16 residues in the CDR3. The chain's CDR3 is CASSQSPPGSSYEQYF. The CDR3 region has the DNA TGCGCCAGCAGCCAATCCCCCCCCGGGAGCTCCTACGAGCAGTACTTC.

This clonotype showed up just a few times. CDR3 protein: CASSEQGNGIYEQYF. The CDR3 nucleotides read TGTGCCAGCAGCGAACAGGGAAATGGAATCTACGAGCAGTACTTC. The chain uses TRBV7-2 and TRBJ2-7, with D perhaps TRBD1 (6 bases). The CDR3 loop spans 15 amino acids. Between the trimmed V and J ends, which lost 5 bases and 3 bases, there was a span of 17 bases. Germline V gene data show CDR1 as SGHTA and CDR2 as FQGNSA.

V and J are TRBV5-1 and TRBJ1-2, with TRBD1 matching over 8 bases. CDR3 length equals 15 residues. CDR1 is SGHRS and CDR2 is YFSETQ in the germline V gene. With 4 bases clipped from V and 4 bases from J, the junction kept 9 bases outside the gene matches. The CDR3 DNA reads as TGCGCCAGCAGCACCATGACAGGGGAGGTCTATGGCTACACCTTC. The encoded protein is CASSTMTGEVYGYTF.

The chain is built from TRBV12-3 or TRBV12-4 and TRBJ1-1; 12 bases fit TRBD1. The CDR3 runs to 16 residues. V lost 3 bases to trimming and J lost 4 bases; unmatched junction nucleotides: 6. The CDR3 loop reads CASSFGTGGSSTEAFF. The CDR3 DNA is TGTGCCAGCAGTTTTGGGACAGGGGGCTCGAGCACTGAAGCTTTCTTT.

CDR3 nucleotides: TGTGCCAGCAGTGATAGAGCGGGAGCGGTAAATGAGCAGTTCTTC. Translated, it gives CASSDRAGAVNEQFF. The chain carries TRBV2 and TRBJ2-1; 8 nucleotides agree with TRBD2. CDR1 SNHLY and CDR2 FYNNEI come from the germline V gene. The CDR3 is 15 amino acids. The trim removed 3 bases at V and 7 bases at J, leaving 8 bases unmatched.

The rearrangement joins TRBV12-3 or TRBV12-4 to TRBJ2-1; D gene ambiguous. The V gene lost 6 bases and the J gene lost 8 bases, with 17 bases spanning the gap. CDR3 length: 14 residues. The CDR3 DNA sequence: TGTGCCAGCAGCCGGGCCGTACTTCGAGATGAGCAGTTCTTC. Its translation: CASSRAVLRDEQFF.

The V call is TRBV2, the J call TRBJ1-2; unclear D gene. This CDR3 has 17 residues. The germline CDR1 and CDR2 sequences are SNHLY and FYNNEI. The V and J ends lost 7 bases and 5 bases respectively, with 26 bases between them. This CDR3 reads CASNPNRRTSRPYGYTF. CDR3 nucleotides: TGTGCCAGCAACCCGAACCGGAGGACTAGTAGACCATATGGCTACACCTTC.

The J gene is TRBJ2-5, the V gene TRBV6-2 or TRBV6-3; D call uncertain. Germline values: CDR1 MNHEY, CDR2 SVGEGT. The CDR3 totals 11 residues. The V end was cut by 10 bases, the J end by 5 bases, with 11 bases between. CDR3 nucleotide sequence: TGTGCCATCGGACCCCGCGAGACCCAGTACTTC. Residues: CAIGPRETQYF.

This clonotype was detected many times. J is TRBJ2-7 and V is TRBV24-1; the D gene could be TRBD1 or TRBD2 (5 bases each). Germline CDR1 reads KGHDR; CDR2 reads SFDVKD. The V end was cut by 3 bases, the J end by 0 bases, with 8 bases between. The CDR3 has 14 residues. Here the CDR3 DNA reads TGTGCCACCAGTGATCCCGGGACCTCCTACGAGCAGTACTTC. Translated: CATSDPGTSYEQYF.

There are a few counts of this clonotype. CDR3 region: CASGAETQYF. The DNA for the CDR3 is TGTGCCAGCGGGGCGGAGACCCAGTACTTC. The rearrangement links TRBV12-3 or TRBV12-4 to TRBJ2-5, with D perhaps matching TRBD1 (5 bases). Trimming stripped 8 bases from V and 5 bases from J, with 6 bases between. This CDR3 is built from 10 residues.

The sample holds a few counts of this clonotype. The rearrangement joins TRBV7-2 to TRBJ2-7; the D is unclear. The CDR3 sequence is 13 residues long. Trimming stripped 5 bases from V and 6 bases from J, with 14 bases between. Germline V lookup: CDR1 SGHTA, CDR2 FQGNSA. In nucleotides, the CDR3 is TGTGCCAGCAGCCCCCCCTTTAGTGGCGAGCAGTACTTC. Encoded protein: CASSPPFSGEQYF.

V and J are TRBV24-1 and TRBJ2-5; 9 bases align to TRBD1. The CDR3 has 16 residues. The germline V gene has CDR1 KGHDR and CDR2 SFDVKD. V dropped 3 bases and J dropped 1; count of bases not matched to a gene: 5. In DNA, the CDR3 is TGTGCCACCAGTGATGGGACAGGGTCCTCCCAAGAGACCCAGTACTTC. Translating gives CATSDGTGSSQETQYF.

CDR3 amino acids: CASSKTTSGGLGLYNEQFF. The CDR3 DNA follows: TGTGCCAGTAGCAAAACTACTAGCGGGGGTCTGGGCCTCTACAATGAGCAGTTCTTC. This sequence joins TRBV19 and TRBJ2-1, with TRBD2 identical over 11 bases. The CDR3 covers 19 residues. The trim removed 6 bases at V and 3 bases at J, leaving 16 bases unmatched. The germline gives CDR1 LNHDA, CDR2 SQIVND (reference sequence). Combining the CDR3 with reference TRBV19 and TRBJ2-1 gives the whole variable domain DGGITQSPKYLFRKEGQNVTLSCEQNLNHDAMYWYRQDPGQGLRLIYYSQIVNDFQKGDIAEGYSVSREKKESFPLTVTSAQKNPTAFYLCASSKTTSGGLGLYNEQFFGPGTRLTVL.

The V gene is TRBV18, the J gene TRBJ2-1; 7 nucleotides agree with TRBD2. Per the germline V gene, CDR1 is KGHSH and CDR2 is LQKENI. The CDR3 totals 14 residues. Trimming cost V 3 bases and J 12 bases; bases outside gene matches: 11. This CDR3 is CASSPGGTIQMQFF. The CDR3 DNA sequence: TGTGCCAGCTCACCGGGAGGGACCATACAAATGCAGTTCTTC.

This CDR3 reads CSVIRANYGYTF. DNA for the CDR3: TGCAGCGTAATCAGAGCTAACTATGGCTACACCTTC. The V and J genes are TRBV29-1 and TRBJ1-2, with no clear D. This CDR3 has 12 amino acids. Looked up from germline, CDR1 is SQVTM and CDR2 is ANQGSEA. V lost 6 bases to trimming and J lost 0 bases, with 8 bases between them.

In DNA, the CDR3 is TGTGCCAGCAGTTACGATACTCGATGGGGAGGGAACACTGAAGCTTTCTTT. The encoded protein is CASSYDTRWGGNTEAFF. This chain links TRBV6-2 or TRBV6-3 with TRBJ1-1; D unclear. V lost 2 bases and J 1 base, leaving 17 bases between the germline ends. Germline CDR1 is MNHEY and CDR2 is SVGEGT. CDR3 length equals 17 residues.

The CDR3 nucleotides read TGTGCCAGCAGCCTGTGGGCGACACAGCCGGGACAGGGCGCAGATACGCAGTATTTT. Its translation is CASSLWATQPGQGADTQYF. The chain combines TRBV5-6 with TRBJ2-3; 9 positions agree with TRBD1. J lost 4 bases, V lost 4 bases, and 19 bases had no gene match. This CDR3 has 19 residues. From germline, CDR1 is SGHDT and CDR2 YYEEEE.

This clonotype was counted many times. The rearrangement links TRBV10-3 to TRBJ2-1, with D tentatively TRBD1 (6 bases). V was shortened by 9 bases and J by 4 bases, with 16 bases between the two germline ends. Germline CDR1 and CDR2: ENHRY and SYGVKD. This CDR3 spans 14 amino acids. For the CDR3, the DNA is TGTGCCATTGGCCGGGACAACGCGTACAATGAGCAGTTCTTC. As protein: CAIGRDNAYNEQFF.

This clonotype was recorded a few times. The chain carries TRBV29-1 and TRBJ2-7, with TRBD2 matching over 10 bases. CDR1 and CDR2 from the germline V gene are SQVTM and ANQGSEA. V shed 3 bases and J 6 bases; nucleotides not matched to a gene: 2. The CDR3 is made up of 12 amino acids. The CDR3 reads CSVESSGSEQYF. Written as DNA, the CDR3 is TGCAGCGTTGAGTCTAGCGGGAGCGAGCAGTACTTC.